The TCR beta chain under discussion was sequenced for a study of CXCR3-negative and CXCR3-positive naive CD8 T cells (dated by TCRdb to between 2017 and 2020). Background on the whole study: In total, roughly 140 million TRB reads were obtained, corresponding to roughly 1.5 +/- 0.3 million reads per library. Data from 11 donors, pooled across two independent experiments, went into the diversity and physicochemical repertoire analyses. The TRBV-TRBJ cluster analysis covered naive subsets from several donors and memory cells from 3 donors. Overall study results and their limits: Freshly isolated PBMCs were used for most assays because CXCR3 expression partially decreased after cryopreservation. TRBV-TRBJ usage was similar between naive CXCR3-negative and CXCR3-positive cells from the same donor, while memory cells showed distinct patterns. Compared with CXCR3-negative naive cells, CXCR3-positive naive cells had TRB CDR3s with higher hydrophobicity (lower Kidera factor 4), lower energy, and higher strength and volume indices. Because surface CD5, which is linked to self-reactivity in mice, was comparable between the naive subsets, TCR interaction strength was also inferred from TRB CDR3 physicochemical properties. Both naive subsets had comparably high repertoire diversity, while memory CD8+ T cells had much lower repertoire diversity.

Including cysteine and phenylalanine, the CDR3 has 14 amino acids. DNA for this receptor is not on file. Reading the germline V gene (reference sequence) gives CDR1 LNHDA and CDR2 SQIVND. A word on this clonotype: What antigen it recognizes has not been identified.

These reads were obtained on a NextSeq 550. The Human TCR Profiling Kit (MiLaboratory) was used to make UMI-labeled 5' RACE TRB cDNA libraries. The full amount of extracted RNA was used for cDNA synthesis, and the full amount of resulting cDNA was used for PCR amplification. Libraries were prepared in parallel with an identical number of PCR cycles. Per the source publication's procedure: With a requirement of at least two reads per UMI, MIGEC and MiXCR extracted about 50,000 +/- 10,000 unique UMI-labeled TRB cDNA molecules per library. An average of around 40,000 +/- 10,000 functional in-frame TRB CDR3 nucleotide clonotypes without stop codons was found per library. After each sample was downsampled to 5000 UMI-labeled TRB molecules, VDJtools was used to calculate diversity metrics such as normalized Shannon-Wiener and Chao1. VDJtools was used to calculate clonotype-size-weighted physicochemical properties of the central five CDR3 residues, namely interaction energy, strength, volume and Kidera factor 4. Each entry corresponds to one CDR3 protein sequence from reads that TCRdb reprocessed, and DNA is not given. The V and J calls and clone size come from TCRdb's table, not from the authors' own analysis. This sample's table has entries for about 5,300 distinct CDR3 sequences. The ten largest clones capture less than 3.5% of the sample.

Each CD8+ T cell subset was flow-sorted in triplicate, with 250,000 to 350,000 cells per subset placed directly into RLT lysis buffer. To keep memory contaminants out, a stringent definition of naive CD8+ T cells was applied: CD45RO-CCR7+CD27+CD95-. Standard density gradient centrifugation was used to isolate peripheral blood mononuclear cells from buffy coats. Naive CXCR3-negative and CXCR3-positive CD8+ T cells were flow-sorted on a FACSAria III. Total RNA was extracted from sorted cells using an RNeasy Mini Kit. Recombination connected TRBV19 to TRBJ1-2. This clonotype originated in a human donor in good health. Some clones in this sample may be carry-over from other donors' samples. The material sequenced was naive CXCR3- CD8+ T cells from blood. In the paper's terms, the cell subset or site label means: CD45RO-CCR7+CD27+CD95- naive CD8+ T cells lacking CXCR3 (TNR3-). Here the CDR3 is given as CASREGLAVHGYTF.